This T cell receptor beta chain comes out of a study of blood T cell repertoires in COVID-19. The repertoire was sequenced with immunoSEQ multiplex PCR; TCRdb's copy has only in-frame clones and lacks some. The data hold under 300,000 clones, with over 75% observed a single time. Per the germline V gene, CDR1 is SNHLY and CDR2 is FYNNEI. V dropped 4 bases and J dropped 0; count of bases not matched to a gene: 4. This CDR3 is built from 16 residues. The source material was PBMCs or T cells enriched from blood (not recorded which). The receptor was derived from a man aged 18-30 years who had recovered from COVID-19. The chain couples TRBV2 to TRBJ2-2, with TRBD2 identical over 8 bases. Here the CDR3 reads CASSGLAGTNTGELFF. CDR3 sequence (DNA): TGTGCCAGCAGTGGTTTAGCGGGAACGAACACCGGGGAGCTGTTTTTT. The full variable domain, completed using reference TRBV2 and TRBJ2-2, is EPEVTQTPSHQVTQMGQEVILRCVPISNHLYFYWYRQILGQKVEFLVSFYNNEISEKSEIFDDQFSVERPDGSNFTLKIRSTKLEDSAMYFCASSGLAGTNTGELFFGEGSRLTVL.